This T cell receptor beta chain was obtained from a study of response to subunit inactivated influenza vaccine. The study, taken as a whole, reports: Only a handful of new T cells, the authors suggested, are recruited with each seasonal influenza vaccination.

MiXCR, applied by TCRdb to the RT-PCR reads, yields one record per CDR3 protein. The sample has just under 550,000 distinct CDR3 sequences; under 30% are singletons. The CDR3 is 12 residues long. Germline CDR1 is SGHTA and CDR2 is FQGNSA. V was pared by 3 bases and J by 8 bases, with 2 bases of the junction left unmatched. Notes on this clonotype: As yet, its antigen is unknown.

This sample was also put to use in a study of T cells expressing NK-cell markers. This second study says: cDNA encoding TCR beta was synthesized via 5'RACE template switching incorporating UMIs. Five or six donors carried dominant NKG2C+ clonotypes that made up roughly 1.0-7.0% of their CD8+ T cells. Four of the donors also had these clonotypes leading their CD3+CD56-NKG2C+ fraction.

The rearrangement uses TRBV7-2 and TRBJ1-1; 8 positions match TRBD1. The source is a man aged 50-60 years who received an inactivated influenza vaccine. Specimen: CD4+ T cells sorted from PBMCs, collected roughly 12 days after vaccination. The CDR3 protein is CASSLRDREAFF. Here the CDR3 DNA reads TGTGCCAGCAGCTTGCGGGACAGGGAAGCTTTCTTT.